Below are 32 T cell receptor beta chains sequenced from a single sample in a study of PD-L1 blockade in urothelial cancer. Specified time point: peripheral blood 6 weeks after treatment start. Here immunoSEQ multiplex PCR was the method, and the copy in TCRdb shows in-frame clones only, minus some. The table shows 25,000 to 30,000 clones, with about 85% occurring only once. The source material was PBMCs, sampled around atezolizumab (anti-PD-L1) treatment. These receptors all stem from a man aged 70-80 years with urothelial cancer.

The chain couples TRBV5-1 to TRBJ2-3; D possibly corresponds to TRBD1 (6 bases). The CDR3 covers 16 residues. V lost 2 bases to trimming and J lost 1 base, with 14 bases between them. Germline V gene sequence: CDR1 SGHRS, CDR2 YFSETQ. In DNA, the CDR3 is TGCGCCAGCAGCTTACAGGGATTGGGCGGCACAGATACGCAGTATTTT. Protein product: CASSLQGLGGTDTQYF. Together with reference TRBV5-1 and TRBJ2-3, the CDR3 gives the full variable domain: KAGVTQTPRYLIKTRGQQVTLSCSPISGHRSVSWYQQTPGQGLQFLFEYFSETQRNKGNFPGRFSGRQFSNSRSEMNVSTLELGDSALYLCASSLQGLGGTDTQYFGPGTRLTVL.

The chain combines TRBV7-2 with TRBJ1-4, with D maybe TRBD1 (5 bases). The CDR3 has 14 amino acids. Trimming pared 6 bases from V and 7 bases from J, leaving 15 bases between. CDR1 and CDR2 from the germline V gene are SGHTA and FQGNSA. CDR3 protein: CASSTDTASEKLFF. In nucleotides, the CDR3 is TGTGCCAGCAGTACGGACACGGCGAGTGAAAAACTGTTTTTT.

The chain uses TRBV7-3 and TRBJ2-3; 7 nucleotides agree with TRBD1. CDR3 size: 16 residues. V trimming: 3 bases; J trimming: 5 bases; junction bases outside the gene matches: 11. In germline, CDR1 is SGHTA, CDR2 FQGTGA. This CDR3 is CASSFRRRGQGDTQYF. Written as DNA, the CDR3 is TGTGCCAGCAGCTTTCGGCGAAGGGGGCAAGGAGATACGCAGTATTTT.

The chain couples TRBV14 to TRBJ1-6; D remains unclear. The CDR3 runs 13 residues. Trimming left V 1 base short and J 12 bases short, with 10 bases between. Germline CDR1 is SGHDN and CDR2 is FVKESK. CDR3 nucleotides: TGTGCCAGCAGCCAAGTTGTGGGAGGACCCCTCCACTTT. Encoded protein: CASSQVVGGPLHF.

V and J are TRBV12-5 and TRBJ2-7; TRBD1 matches 8 bases. This CDR3 spans 16 amino acids. In germline, CDR1 is LGHNT, CDR2 FRNRAP. V dropped 1 base and J dropped 0; count of bases not matched to a gene: 5. CDR3 protein: CASGLDRQGSSYEQYF. As DNA, the CDR3 is TGTGCTAGTGGTTTGGACAGACAGGGGAGCTCCTACGAGCAGTACTTC.

The J gene is TRBJ2-2, the V gene TRBV27, with a tentative D call TRBD2 (5 bases). The germline V and J ends were trimmed by 5 bases and 4 bases, with 17 bases remaining between them. Germline V lookup: CDR1 MNHEY, CDR2 SMNVEV (reference sequence). The CDR3 is made up of 16 amino acids. CDR3 sequence reads: CASSLSPPEVTGELFF. The CDR3 bases are TGTGCCAGCAGTCTCTCGCCCCCGGAGGTCACCGGGGAGCTGTTTTTT.

V usage is TRBV5-1 and J usage is TRBJ2-7; D is uncertain. Trimming took off 1 base at V and 5 bases at J, with 7 bases between the two ends. This CDR3 has 12 amino acids. From germline, CDR1 is SGHRS and CDR2 YFSETQ. The CDR3 here is CASSLPTNEQYF. Here the CDR3 DNA reads TGCGCCAGCAGCTTGCCTACGAACGAGCAGTACTTC.

Note on this clone: A read error may produce the germline difference seen at one junction end. This chain connects TRBV7-2 to TRBJ2-2, with 7 positions matching TRBD2. The CDR3 loop spans 15 amino acids. The germline V gene has CDR1 SGHTA and CDR2 FQGNSA. DNA for the CDR3: TGTGCTAGCAGGAGTAGGGAGCGGGGCACCGGGGAGCTGTTTTTT. It codes for CASRSRERGTGELFF.

The genes are TRBV25-1 and TRBJ1-2, with no clear D. The V gene's germline CDR1 is MGHDK and CDR2 SYGVNS. V lost 5 bases to trimming and J lost 3 bases, with 7 bases between them. The CDR3 is made up of 12 amino acids. CDR3: CASSSSYYGYTF. The CDR3 DNA reads as TGTGCCAGCAGTTCGAGCTACTATGGCTACACCTTC.

The chain couples TRBV25-1 to TRBJ1-4; D gene unclear. Germline V gives CDR1 MGHDK, CDR2 SYGVNS. CDR3 length: 14 residues. V lost 0 bases and J 7 bases, leaving 9 bases between the germline ends. The CDR3: CASSEYGAGEKLFF. CDR3 coding DNA: TGTGCCAGCAGTGAATACGGTGCTGGTGAAAAACTGTTTTTT.

The chain uses TRBV5-1 and TRBJ2-1; a possible D gene is TRBD2 (7 bases). The germline V gene encodes CDR1 SGHRS and CDR2 YFSETQ. This CDR3 region has 15 residues. Trimming took off 3 bases at V and 5 bases at J, with 15 bases between the two ends. CDR3 loop: CASSWLAGANNEQFF. CDR3 in DNA: TGCGCCAGCAGCTGGCTTGCGGGGGCTAACAATGAGCAGTTCTTC.

J is TRBJ1-6 and V is TRBV10-3; 9 nucleotides line up with TRBD1. Germline V CDR1 and CDR2: ENHRY, SYGVKD. Trimming took 8 bases from V and 7 from J; bases not matched to a gene: 6. The CDR3 extends over 14 amino acids. The CDR3: CAIRDRASNSPLHF. CDR3 in DNA: TGTGCCATCCGGGACAGGGCTTCCAATTCACCCCTCCACTTT.

This rearrangement joins TRBV7-2 to TRBJ1-3, with D hard to call. V was pared by 0 bases and J by 4 bases, with 7 bases between. From germline, CDR1 is SGHTA and CDR2 FQGNSA. The CDR3 is 14 residues long. The CDR3, as DNA: TGTGCCAGCAGCTTAGCGGGAGGGGGAAACACCATATATTTT. Its translation: CASSLAGGGNTIYF.

The chain recombines TRBV6-1 with TRBJ2-5, with 10 bases aligning to TRBD2. From germline, CDR1 is MNHNS and CDR2 SASEGT. The CDR3 length is 16 residues. V was clipped by 4 bases and J by 2 bases; unmatched bases: 7. The CDR3 bases are TGTGCCAGCAGTGGAGCTAGCGGGGGTCTTCAAGAGACCCAGTACTTC. Translating gives CASSGASGGLQETQYF.

The chain is built from TRBV9 and TRBJ2-7; TRBD2 matches at 8 bases. The CDR3 totals 15 residues. Germline CDR1 is SGDLS and CDR2 is YYNGEE. V shed 4 bases and J 2 bases; nucleotides not matched to a gene: 8. This chain's CDR3 is CASSIAGGGTYEQYF. The CDR3 nucleotides are TGTGCCAGCAGCATAGCCGGCGGGGGGACCTACGAGCAGTACTTC.

The V gene is TRBV28, the J gene TRBJ1-1, with 7 bases fitting TRBD1. This CDR3 has 15 residues. Germline V gives CDR1 MDHEN, CDR2 SYDVKM. V lost 7 bases to trimming and J lost 6 bases; unmatched junction nucleotides: 14. The CDR3 loop is CASIPAQTGTSEAFF. The CDR3 nucleotides read TGTGCCAGCATTCCGGCCCAGACAGGGACCTCTGAAGCTTTCTTT.

Only a few counts were recorded for this clone. The gene calls are TRBV28 and TRBJ1-1; no reliable D call. Germline V CDR1 and CDR2: MDHEN, SYDVKM. V was trimmed by 5 bases and J by 3 bases, leaving 16 bases between them. This CDR3 has 15 residues. CDR3 amino acids: CASSPVGRRDTEAFF. CDR3 DNA sequence: TGTGCCAGCAGTCCCGTTGGGAGGCGGGACACTGAAGCTTTCTTT.

In its sample, this clone ranks as medium-sized. The chain employs TRBV7-9 and TRBJ2-1, with a weak D call TRBD1 (6 bases). The CDR3 spans 15 residues. V lost 7 bases and J lost 2, with 15 bases in between. Germline-derived CDR1 and CDR2 are SEHNR and FQNEAQ (reference sequence). The CDR3 loop is CASTEEGDTYNEQFF. DNA for the CDR3: TGTGCCAGCACCGAAGAGGGGGATACCTACAATGAGCAGTTCTTC.

V usage is TRBV6-6 and J usage is TRBJ2-1; possibly TRBD1 for D (5 bases). The CDR3 spans 15 residues. Trimming took 9 bases from V and 0 from J, leaving 15 bases between them. Germline loops: CDR1 MNHNY, CDR2 SVGAGI (reference sequence). CDR3 in amino acids: CASRKGDSSYNEQFF. The CDR3 region has the DNA TGTGCCAGTCGAAAAGGGGATAGCTCCTACAATGAGCAGTTCTTC.

The chain is built from TRBV18 and TRBJ1-4; D gene unclear. The germline gives CDR1 KGHSH, CDR2 LQKENI. This CDR3 spans 14 amino acids. V lost 3 bases to trimming and J lost 8 bases, with 13 bases between them. Here the CDR3 DNA reads TGTGCCAGCTCACCTGTCTACCAATCGGAAAAACTGTTTTTT. Translation gives CASSPVYQSEKLFF.

The rearrangement uses TRBV5-8 and TRBJ1-3, with TRBD1 matching over 8 bases. This CDR3 has 14 amino acids. Germline CDR1 and CDR2: SGHTS and YDEGEE. With V trimmed by 4 bases and J by 7 bases, 7 bases remained unmatched. The CDR3 sequence is CASSRDRQGNTIYF. DNA for the CDR3: TGTGCCAGCAGCCGGGACAGGCAGGGCAACACCATATATTTT.

The chain is built from TRBV9 and TRBJ2-5, with D possibly being TRBD1 (6 bases). The length of the CDR3 is 15 residues. The V end was cut by 2 bases, the J end by 5 bases, with 16 bases between. Germline loops: CDR1 SGDLS, CDR2 YYNGEE. CDR3 in DNA: TGTGCCAGCAGCGTTGATATTGGGGGCGAGGAGACCCAGTACTTC. It specifies CASSVDIGGEETQYF.

This chain uses TRBV5-6 with TRBJ1-1, with a tentative D call TRBD1 (6 bases). The V and J ends lost 5 bases and 0 bases respectively, with 11 bases between them. Germline V lookup: CDR1 SGHDT, CDR2 YYEEEE. There are 14 residues in the CDR3. The CDR3 bases are TGTGCCAGCAGTTTCACAGGGATGAACACTGAAGCTTTCTTT. Protein product: CASSFTGMNTEAFF.

This clone is medium-sized (0.01 to 0.1%) in the sample. As DNA, the CDR3 is TGCGCCAGCAGCTTGGACGGTCAGCCCCAGCATTTT. Protein product: CASSLDGQPQHF. The J gene is TRBJ1-5, the V gene TRBV5-1, with unresolved D. The CDR3 runs 12 residues. The V end lost 0 bases, the J end lost 6 bases, and 4 bases lay between the germline ends. From germline, CDR1 is SGHRS and CDR2 YFSETQ.

The chain links TRBV27 to TRBJ2-7; D gene ambiguous. The V gene lost 6 bases and the J gene lost 7 bases, with 13 bases spanning the gap. Germline V gives CDR1 MNHEY, CDR2 SMNVEV (reference sequence). The CDR3 consists of 12 residues. The DNA of the CDR3 is TGTGCCAGCAGCTACCTTCGAGGAGAGCAGTACTTC. It codes for CASSYLRGEQYF.

The chain is built from TRBV18 and TRBJ1-4, with 11 nucleotides matching TRBD1. In germline, CDR1 is KGHSH, CDR2 LQKENI. The CDR3 runs to 18 residues. After removal of 3 bases from V and 4 bases from J, the junction contained 10 bases not matched to a gene. This CDR3 is CASSPRDRGASGNEKLFF. The CDR3 DNA sequence: TGTGCCAGCTCACCTCGGGACAGGGGGGCGTCGGGTAATGAAAAACTGTTTTTT.

This clone was found a few times. This rearrangement joins TRBV6-5 to TRBJ2-7, with D possibly being TRBD2 (6 bases). From germline, CDR1 is MNHEY and CDR2 SVGAGI. This CDR3 region has 14 residues. The V end was cut by 6 bases, the J end by 2 bases, with 14 bases between. This CDR3 is CASRVGGTPYEQYF. The CDR3 DNA follows: TGTGCCAGCAGAGTTGGAGGGACCCCCTACGAGCAGTACTTC.

The chain carries TRBV21-1 and TRBJ1-1; the table's D call, TRBD1, has no DNA check behind it. TRBV21-1 is classified as a pseudogene. The CDR3 totals 17 residues. CDR3 bases: TGTGCCAGCAGCAAAGGGTGCCCGGAGAAAGGGGACACTGAAGCTTTCTTT. Amino acid sequence: CASSKGCPEKGDTEAFF.

The CDR3 nucleotides are TGTGCCAGCTCCTTGACTAGCGGGGGTGGGACCCAGTACTTC. This sequence encodes CASSLTSGGGTQYF. V and J are TRBV2 and TRBJ2-5; 12 bases map to TRBD2. CDR3 length: 14 residues. From germline, CDR1 is SNHLY and CDR2 FYNNEI. V shed 8 bases, J shed 7 bases, and the junction held 8 bases outside the gene matches.

The chain couples TRBV7-9 to TRBJ1-3; D ambiguous. CDR3 length equals 15 residues. Germline CDR1 is SEHNR and CDR2 is FQNEAQ (reference sequence). V was pared by 8 bases and J by 0 bases, with 14 bases between. The CDR3 sequence: CASSTSRDSGNTIYF. CDR3 DNA sequence: TGTGCCAGCTCAACCTCCCGGGACTCTGGAAACACCATATATTTT.

The V call is TRBV5-1, the J call TRBJ2-7; tentative D call: TRBD1 (6 bases). Germline values: CDR1 SGHRS, CDR2 YFSETQ. The CDR3 loop spans 13 amino acids. Trimming removed 4 bases from V and 2 bases from J, with 10 bases in between. The CDR3 DNA follows: TGCGCCAGCAGCCTACAGGGACCCTACGAGCAGTACTTC. Protein product: CASSLQGPYEQYF. The full variable domain, its missing parts supplied by reference TRBV5-1 and TRBJ2-7, is KAGVTQTPRYLIKTRGQQVTLSCSPISGHRSVSWYQQTPGQGLQFLFEYFSETQRNKGNFPGRFSGRQFSNSRSEMNVSTLELGDSALYLCASSLQGPYEQYFGPGTRLTVT.

This clone occurred a few times. The rearrangement uses TRBV11-1 and TRBJ2-5, with 12 bases lining up with TRBD2. Germline V lookup: CDR1 SGHAT, CDR2 FQDESV (reference sequence). The CDR3 sequence is 16 residues long. The junction had 4 bases not matched to a gene; V was cut back by 3 bases and J by 2 bases. DNA of the CDR3: TGTGCCAGCAGCTTTCCCACTAGCGGGAGGCAAGAGACCCAGTACTTC. This gives the protein CASSFPTSGRQETQYF.